This T cell receptor beta chain was profiled in a study of blood T cell repertoires in COVID-19. Study information: Samples of COVID-19 (acute and convalescent) were obtained from the United States, Italy and Spain. Sources were T cells, B-cell-depleted T cells, or PBMCs; the material itself was cDNA or gDNA.

Source study methods: Counts of nucleated cells, estimated from reference gene primer amplification, were obtained. Sequenced by immunoSEQ multiplex PCR; TCRdb stores in-frame clones only, minus some. The DNA gave D and trimming, while V, J and clone size come from that table. The repertoire holds under 200,000 clones, around four fifths seen once, with roughly an eighth in the top ten. The trim removed 0 bases at V and 5 bases at J, leaving 2 bases unmatched. The CDR3 has 15 residues. Per germline, CDR1 KGHSH and CDR2 LQKENI. This clone appeared a few times. This clonotype was obtained from a man aged 25 to 40 with active or convalescent COVID-19. Sample: peripheral blood. The genes are TRBV18 and TRBJ2-7; 12 positions match TRBD2. In DNA form, the CDR3 reads TGTGCCAGCTCACCACCAACTAGCGGGAGGAACGAGCAGTACTTC. It yields the protein CASSPPTSGRNEQYF.